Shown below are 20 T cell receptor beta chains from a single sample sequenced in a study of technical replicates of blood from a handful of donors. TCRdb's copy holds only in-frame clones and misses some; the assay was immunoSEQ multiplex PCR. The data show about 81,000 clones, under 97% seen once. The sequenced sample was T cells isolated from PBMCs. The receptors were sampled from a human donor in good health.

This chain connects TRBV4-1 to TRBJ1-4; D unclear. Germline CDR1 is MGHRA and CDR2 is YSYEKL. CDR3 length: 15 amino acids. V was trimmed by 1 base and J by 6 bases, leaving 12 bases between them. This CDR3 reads CASSQVSGRHEKLFF. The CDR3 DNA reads TGCGCCAGCAGCCAAGTCTCGGGGAGACATGAAAAACTGTTTTTT.

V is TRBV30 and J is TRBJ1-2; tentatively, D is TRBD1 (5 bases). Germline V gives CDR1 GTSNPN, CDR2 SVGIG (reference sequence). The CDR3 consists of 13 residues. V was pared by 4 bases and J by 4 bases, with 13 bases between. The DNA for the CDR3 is TGTGCCTGGATGAAAGGGGCAAGCTATGGCTACACCTTC. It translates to CAWMKGASYGYTF.

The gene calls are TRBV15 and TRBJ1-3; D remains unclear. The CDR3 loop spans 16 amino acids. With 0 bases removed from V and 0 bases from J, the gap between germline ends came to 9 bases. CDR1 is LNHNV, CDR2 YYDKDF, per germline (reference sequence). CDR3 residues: CATSRDLGISGNTIYF. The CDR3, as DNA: TGTGCCACCAGCAGAGATTTGGGCATCTCTGGAAACACCATATATTTT.

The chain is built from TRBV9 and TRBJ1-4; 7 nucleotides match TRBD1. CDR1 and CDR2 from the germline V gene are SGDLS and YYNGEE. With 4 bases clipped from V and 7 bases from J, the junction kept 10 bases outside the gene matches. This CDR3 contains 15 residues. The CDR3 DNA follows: TGTGCCAGCAGCACAACCGGGACAGCGACTGAAAAACTGTTTTTT. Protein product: CASSTTGTATEKLFF.

As DNA, the CDR3 is TGTGCCAGTAGTATCCGGGACAGGGGCACTGAAGCTTTCTTT. It codes for CASSIRDRGTEAFF. This rearrangement joins TRBV19 to TRBJ1-1; 10 bases match TRBD1. CDR1 and CDR2 (germline): LNHDA, SQIVND (reference sequence). CDR3 length equals 14 residues. V was pared by 3 bases and J by 4 bases, with 2 bases of the junction left unmatched.

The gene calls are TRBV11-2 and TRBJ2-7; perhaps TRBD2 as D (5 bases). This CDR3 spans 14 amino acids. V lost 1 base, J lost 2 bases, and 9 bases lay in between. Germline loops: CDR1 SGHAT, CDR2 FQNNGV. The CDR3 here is CASSLGSGTYEQYF. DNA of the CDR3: TGTGCCAGCAGCTTAGGATCGGGAACCTACGAGCAGTACTTC.

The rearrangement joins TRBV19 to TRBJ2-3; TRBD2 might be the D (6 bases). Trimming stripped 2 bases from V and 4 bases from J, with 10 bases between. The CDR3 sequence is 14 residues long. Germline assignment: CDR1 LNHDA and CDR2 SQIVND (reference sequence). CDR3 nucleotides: TGTGCCAGTAGTATAACGGGACTCGCAGATACGCAGTATTTT. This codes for CASSITGLADTQYF.

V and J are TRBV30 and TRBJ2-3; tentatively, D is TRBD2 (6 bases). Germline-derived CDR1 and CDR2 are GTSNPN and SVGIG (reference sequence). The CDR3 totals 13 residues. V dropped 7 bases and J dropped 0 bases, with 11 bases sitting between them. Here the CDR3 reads CASLGGSTDTQYF. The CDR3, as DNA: TGTGCCTCCCTTGGGGGGAGCACAGATACGCAGTATTTT.

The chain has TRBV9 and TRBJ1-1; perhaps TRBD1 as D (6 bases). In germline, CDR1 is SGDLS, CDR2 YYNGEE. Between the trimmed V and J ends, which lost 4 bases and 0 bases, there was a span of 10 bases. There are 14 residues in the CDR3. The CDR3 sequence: CASSIGQMNTEAFF. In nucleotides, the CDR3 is TGTGCCAGCAGCATAGGACAGATGAACACTGAAGCTTTCTTT.

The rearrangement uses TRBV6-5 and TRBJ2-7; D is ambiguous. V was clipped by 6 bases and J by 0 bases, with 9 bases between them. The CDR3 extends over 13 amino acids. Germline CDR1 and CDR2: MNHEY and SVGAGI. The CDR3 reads CASREHSSYEQYF. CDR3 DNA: TGTGCCAGCAGAGAACACAGCTCCTACGAGCAGTACTTC.

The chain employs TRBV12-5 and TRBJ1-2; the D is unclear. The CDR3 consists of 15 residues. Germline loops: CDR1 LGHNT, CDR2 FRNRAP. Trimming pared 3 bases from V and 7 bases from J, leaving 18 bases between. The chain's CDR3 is CASGFHSRALVGYTF. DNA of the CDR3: TGTGCTAGTGGTTTCCATTCACGTGCGTTGGTTGGCTACACCTTC.

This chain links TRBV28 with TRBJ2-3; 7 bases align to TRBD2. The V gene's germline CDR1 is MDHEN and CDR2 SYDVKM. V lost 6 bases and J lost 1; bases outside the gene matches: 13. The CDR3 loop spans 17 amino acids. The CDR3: CASSLGEGLRGTDTQYF. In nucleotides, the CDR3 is TGTGCCAGCAGCCTTGGGGAGGGCCTTAGGGGCACAGATACGCAGTATTTT.

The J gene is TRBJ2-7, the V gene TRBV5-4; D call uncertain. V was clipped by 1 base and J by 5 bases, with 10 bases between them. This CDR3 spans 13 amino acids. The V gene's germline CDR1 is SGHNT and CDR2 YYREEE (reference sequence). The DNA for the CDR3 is TGTGCCAGCAGCTTGCGGCCGGGTAACGAGCAGTACTTC. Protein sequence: CASSLRPGNEQYF.

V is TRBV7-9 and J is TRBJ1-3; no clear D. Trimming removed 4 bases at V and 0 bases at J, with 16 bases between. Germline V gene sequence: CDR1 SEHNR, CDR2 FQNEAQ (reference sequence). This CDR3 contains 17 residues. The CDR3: CASSSVNYSSSGNTIYF. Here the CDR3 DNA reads TGTGCCAGCAGCTCAGTCAATTACAGCAGCTCTGGAAACACCATATATTTT.

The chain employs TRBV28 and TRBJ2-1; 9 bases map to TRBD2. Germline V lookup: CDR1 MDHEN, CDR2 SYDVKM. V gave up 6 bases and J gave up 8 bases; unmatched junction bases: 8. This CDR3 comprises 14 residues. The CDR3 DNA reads TGTGCCAGCAGCTTTAGCGGGAGTCGCTATGAGCAGTTCTTC. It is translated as CASSFSGSRYEQFF.

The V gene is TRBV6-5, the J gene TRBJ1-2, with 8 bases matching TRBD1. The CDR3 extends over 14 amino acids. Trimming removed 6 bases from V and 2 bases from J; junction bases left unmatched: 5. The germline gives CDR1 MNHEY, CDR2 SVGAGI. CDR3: CASRRQGHNYGYTF. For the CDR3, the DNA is TGTGCCAGCAGACGACAGGGGCACAACTATGGCTACACCTTC.

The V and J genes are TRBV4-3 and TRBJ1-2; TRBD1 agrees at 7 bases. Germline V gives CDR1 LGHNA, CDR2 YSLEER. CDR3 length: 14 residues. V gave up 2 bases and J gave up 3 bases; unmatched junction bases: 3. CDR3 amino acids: CASSQFTGDYGYTF. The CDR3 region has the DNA TGCGCCAGCAGCCAATTTACAGGGGACTATGGCTACACCTTC.

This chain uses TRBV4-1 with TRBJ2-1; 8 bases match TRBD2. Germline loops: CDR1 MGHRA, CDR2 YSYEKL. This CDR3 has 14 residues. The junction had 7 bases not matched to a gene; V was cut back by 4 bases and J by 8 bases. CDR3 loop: CASSLGLGWYEQFF. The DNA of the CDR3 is TGCGCCAGCAGCCTGGGACTAGGTTGGTATGAGCAGTTCTTC.

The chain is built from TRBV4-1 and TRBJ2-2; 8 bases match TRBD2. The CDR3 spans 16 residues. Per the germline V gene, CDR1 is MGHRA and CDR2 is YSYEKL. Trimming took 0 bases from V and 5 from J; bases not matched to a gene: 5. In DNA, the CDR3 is TGCGCCAGCAGCCAAGAAAACGGGAGGGCTACCGGGGAGCTGTTTTTT. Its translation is CASSQENGRATGELFF.

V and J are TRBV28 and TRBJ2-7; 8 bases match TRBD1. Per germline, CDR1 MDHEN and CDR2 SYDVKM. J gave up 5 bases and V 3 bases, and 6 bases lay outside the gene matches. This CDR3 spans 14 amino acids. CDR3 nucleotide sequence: TGTGCCAGCAGTTTGGACAGGGTGAGGAACGAGCAGTACTTC. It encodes CASSLDRVRNEQYF.